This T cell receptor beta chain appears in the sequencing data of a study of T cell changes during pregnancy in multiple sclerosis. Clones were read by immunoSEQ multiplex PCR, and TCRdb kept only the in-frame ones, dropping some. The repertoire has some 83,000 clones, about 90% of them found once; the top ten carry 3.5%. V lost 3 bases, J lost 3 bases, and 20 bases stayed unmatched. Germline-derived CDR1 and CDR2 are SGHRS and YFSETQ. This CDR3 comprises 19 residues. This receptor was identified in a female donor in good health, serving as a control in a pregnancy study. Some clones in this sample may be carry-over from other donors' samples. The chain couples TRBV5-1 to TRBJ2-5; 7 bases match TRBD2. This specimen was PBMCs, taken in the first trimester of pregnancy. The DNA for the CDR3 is TGCGCCAGCAGCTCCCGGGGCCGGTACAATGCGCGGGGGAAAGAGACCCAGTACTTC. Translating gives CASSSRGRYNARGKETQYF.